This paragraph covers one T cell receptor (beta chain) sequence. Naive CD8 cells, CD45RO-negative and positively selected for CCR7, excluded terminally differentiated effector memory CD45RA+ cells. The sample originates from a study of shared clonotypes between healthy human individuals. TCRdb's copy holds only in-frame clones and misses some; the assay was immunoSEQ multiplex PCR. The table lists about 2.1 million clones, approximately 94% of them singletons. Trimming stripped 3 bases from V and 6 bases from J, with 9 bases between. There are 13 residues in the CDR3. CDR1 is ENHRY, CDR2 SYGVKD, per germline.

The receptor's source is a man between 18 and 29 years old in good health. Some clones in this sample may be carry-over from other donors' samples. The sample was naive CD8+ T cells from PBMCs. The rearrangement joins TRBV10-3 to TRBJ2-4, with TRBD1 as a possible D gene (5 bases). CDR3 residues: CAISEGQGNIQYF. The DNA for the CDR3 is TGTGCCATCAGTGAAGGGCAGGGAAACATTCAGTACTTC.